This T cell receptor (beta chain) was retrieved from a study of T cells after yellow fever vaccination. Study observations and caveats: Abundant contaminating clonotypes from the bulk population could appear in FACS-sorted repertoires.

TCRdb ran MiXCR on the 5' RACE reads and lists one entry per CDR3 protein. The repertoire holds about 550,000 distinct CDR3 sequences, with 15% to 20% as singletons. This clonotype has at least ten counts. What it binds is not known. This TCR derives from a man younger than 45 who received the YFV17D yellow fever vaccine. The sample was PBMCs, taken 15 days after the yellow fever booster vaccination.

The CDR3 sequence is CASRIYGELFF. The DNA of the CDR3 is TGTGCCAGCAGAATTTACGGGGAGCTGTTTTTT. The V gene is TRBV12-3 or TRBV12-4, the J gene TRBJ2-2; D gene unclear. The germline V and J ends were trimmed by 6 bases and 7 bases, with 6 bases remaining between them. This CDR3 region has 11 residues.